This T cell receptor beta chain originates from a study of T cells in Graves' hyperthyroidism and ophthalmopathy. This clonotype was detected many times. Its antigen remains unidentified. Regions amplified from RNA transcripts were the TCR beta CDR3 regions. Primed by the HTBI set, a first-round RT-PCR was run on the TCR CDR3. Via MiXCR, TCRdb re-called the multiplex PCR reads, giving one row per CDR3 protein. The sample carries roughly 500,000 distinct CDR3 sequences, 46% recorded once. Patients were excluded for uncontrolled infection, other autoimmune disease, pregnancy or lactation. The length of the CDR3 is 14 residues. J gave up 5 bases and V 6 bases, and 5 bases lay outside the gene matches. Findings of the study overall: Ophthalmopathy, which appeared later, was predicted by the model a median 6.5 months before onset.

The sequenced sample consisted of peripheral blood or thyroid tissue (not recorded which). This rearrangement joins TRBV12-3 or TRBV12-4 to TRBJ1-4; 8 bases match TRBD1. This TCR was sampled from an adult woman with Graves' disease, either hyperthyroidism or ophthalmopathy (not recorded which). The CDR3 DNA is TGTGCCAGCAGAACCGGGACAGGAAATGAAAAACTGTTTTTT. This translates into CASRTGTGNEKLFF.